This T cell receptor (beta chain) originates from a study of blood T cell repertoires in COVID-19. Study context: Acute-phase and convalescent COVID-19 samples originated in the United States, Italy and Spain. In each case, the material was cDNA or gDNA derived from T cells, B-cell-depleted T cells, or PBMCs.

TCRdb keeps only in-frame clones here, not all; method: immunoSEQ multiplex PCR. The data hold around 60,000 clones, with 72% observed a single time. The CDR3 is 16 residues long. Germline lookup yields CDR1 SGHRS and CDR2 YFSETQ. Losses at the gene ends were 4 bases for V and 4 bases for J; bases not matched to a gene: 9. A Seattle source enrolled patients during active infection and followed them longitudinally. The sample was peripheral blood. The V and J genes are TRBV5-1 and TRBJ1-1, with 11 bases matching TRBD1. This TCR was recovered from a woman in her sixties or seventies with COVID-19, enrolled during active disease. This chain's CDR3 is CASSKGQGARTTEAFF. The CDR3 DNA follows: TGCGCCAGCAGCAAAGGACAGGGGGCTCGGACCACTGAAGCTTTCTTT.